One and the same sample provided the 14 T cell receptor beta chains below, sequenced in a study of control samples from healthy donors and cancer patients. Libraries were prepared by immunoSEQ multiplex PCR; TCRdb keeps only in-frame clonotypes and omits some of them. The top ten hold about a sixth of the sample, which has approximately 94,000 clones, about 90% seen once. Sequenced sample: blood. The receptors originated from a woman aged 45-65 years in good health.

DNA for the CDR3: TGTGCCAGCAGTTTACTTTCGGGGACTGCGATGGGTGGACAGCCCCAGCATTTT. This codes for CASSLLSGTAMGGQPQHF. The V and J genes are TRBV27 and TRBJ1-5, with D maybe TRBD1 (5 bases). This CDR3 contains 18 residues. Trimming stripped 2 bases from V and 7 bases from J, with 24 bases between. Germline values: CDR1 MNHEY, CDR2 SMNVEV (reference sequence).

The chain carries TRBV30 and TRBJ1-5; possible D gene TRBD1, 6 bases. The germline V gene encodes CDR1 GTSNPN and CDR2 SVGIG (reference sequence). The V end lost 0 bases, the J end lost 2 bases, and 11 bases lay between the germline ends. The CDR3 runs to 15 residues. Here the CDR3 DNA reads TGTGCCTGGAGTGTACTCTCAGGGGGCAATCAGCCCCAGCATTTT. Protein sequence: CAWSVLSGGNQPQHF.

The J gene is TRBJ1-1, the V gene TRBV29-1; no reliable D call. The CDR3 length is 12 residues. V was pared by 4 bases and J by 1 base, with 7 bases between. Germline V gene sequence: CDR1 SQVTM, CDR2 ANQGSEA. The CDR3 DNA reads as TGCAGCGTTGGTCGGACGAACACTGAAGCTTTCTTT. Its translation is CSVGRTNTEAFF.

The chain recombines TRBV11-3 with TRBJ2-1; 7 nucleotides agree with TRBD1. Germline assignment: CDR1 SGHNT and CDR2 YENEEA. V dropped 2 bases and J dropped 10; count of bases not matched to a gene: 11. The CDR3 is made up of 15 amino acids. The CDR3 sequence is CASSLTGPPRGEQFF. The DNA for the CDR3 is TGTGCCAGCAGCTTAACAGGGCCCCCCAGGGGGGAGCAGTTCTTC. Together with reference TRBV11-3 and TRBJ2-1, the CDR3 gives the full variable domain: EAGVVQSPRYKIIEKKQPVAFWCNPISGHNTLYWYLQNLGQGPELLIRYENEEAVDDSQLPKDRFSAERLKGVDSTLKIQPAELGDSAVYLCASSLTGPPRGEQFFGPGTRLTVL.

The CDR3 spells CATRGVRGEGVAKNIQYF. The CDR3 region has the DNA TGTGCCACCAGGGGAGTGAGGGGAGAGGGAGTAGCCAAAAACATTCAGTACTTC. The gene calls are TRBV24-1 and TRBJ2-4; either TRBD1 or TRBD2 may fit D (5 bases each). This CDR3 contains 18 residues. Trimming removed 7 bases from V and 0 bases from J, with 21 bases in between. Looked up from germline, CDR1 is KGHDR and CDR2 is SFDVKD.

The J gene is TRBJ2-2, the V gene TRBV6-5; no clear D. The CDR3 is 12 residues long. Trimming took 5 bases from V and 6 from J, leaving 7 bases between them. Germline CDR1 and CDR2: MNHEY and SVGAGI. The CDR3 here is CASSRWAGELFF. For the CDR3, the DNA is TGTGCCAGCAGTCGGTGGGCCGGGGAGCTGTTTTTT.

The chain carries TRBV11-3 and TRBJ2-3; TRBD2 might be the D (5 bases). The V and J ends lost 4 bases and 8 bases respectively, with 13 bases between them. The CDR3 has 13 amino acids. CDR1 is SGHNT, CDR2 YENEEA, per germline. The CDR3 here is CASSSILRGTQYF. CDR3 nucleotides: TGTGCCAGCAGCTCCATCCTCCGGGGTACGCAGTATTTT.

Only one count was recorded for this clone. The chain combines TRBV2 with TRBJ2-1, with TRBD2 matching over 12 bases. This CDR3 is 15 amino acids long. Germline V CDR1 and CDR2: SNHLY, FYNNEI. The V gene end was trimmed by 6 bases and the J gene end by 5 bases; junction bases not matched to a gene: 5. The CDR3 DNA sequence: TGTGCCAGCAGGCGACTAGCGGGGGTTAACAATGAGCAGTTCTTC. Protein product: CASRRLAGVNNEQFF.

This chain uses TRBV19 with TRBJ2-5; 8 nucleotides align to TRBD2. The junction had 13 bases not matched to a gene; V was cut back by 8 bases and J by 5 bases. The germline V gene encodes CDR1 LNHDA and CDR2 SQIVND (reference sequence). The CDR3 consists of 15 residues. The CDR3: CASSIPMGTSETQYF. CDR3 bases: TGTGCCAGTTCGATTCCAATGGGGACTAGTGAGACCCAGTACTTC.

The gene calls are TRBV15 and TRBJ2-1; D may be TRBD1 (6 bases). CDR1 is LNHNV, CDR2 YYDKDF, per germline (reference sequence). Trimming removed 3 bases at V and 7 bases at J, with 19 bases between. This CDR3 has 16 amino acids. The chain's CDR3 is CATSSVTGWELNEQFF. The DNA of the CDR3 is TGTGCCACCAGCAGCGTGACAGGATGGGAACTGAATGAGCAGTTCTTC.

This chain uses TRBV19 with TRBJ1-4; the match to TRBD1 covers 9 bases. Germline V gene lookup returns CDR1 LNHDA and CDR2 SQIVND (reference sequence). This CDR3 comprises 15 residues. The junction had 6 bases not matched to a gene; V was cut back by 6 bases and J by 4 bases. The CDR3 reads CASRHRGLHNEKLFF. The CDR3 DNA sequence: TGTGCCAGTAGGCACAGGGGGCTTCATAATGAAAAACTGTTTTTT.

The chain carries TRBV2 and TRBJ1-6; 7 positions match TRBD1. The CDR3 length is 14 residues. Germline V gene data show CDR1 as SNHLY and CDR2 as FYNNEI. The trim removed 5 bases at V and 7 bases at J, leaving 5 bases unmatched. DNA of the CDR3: TGTGCCAGCAGTCTCGGGACAGTAAATTCACCCCTCCACTTT. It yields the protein CASSLGTVNSPLHF.

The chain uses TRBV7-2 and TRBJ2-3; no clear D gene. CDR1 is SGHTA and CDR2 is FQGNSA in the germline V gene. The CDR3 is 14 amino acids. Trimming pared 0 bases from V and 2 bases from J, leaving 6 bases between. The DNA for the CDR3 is TGTGCCAGCAGCTTAGCGGGCCCCACAGATACGCAGTATTTT. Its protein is CASSLAGPTDTQYF.

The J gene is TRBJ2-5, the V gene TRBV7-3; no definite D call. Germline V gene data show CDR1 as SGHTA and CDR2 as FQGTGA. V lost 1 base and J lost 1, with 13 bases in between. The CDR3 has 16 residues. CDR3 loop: CASSLSGGPFQETQYF. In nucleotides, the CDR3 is TGTGCCAGCAGCTTAAGTGGTGGACCCTTCCAAGAGACCCAGTACTTC. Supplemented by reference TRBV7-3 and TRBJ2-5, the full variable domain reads GAGVSQTPSNKVTEKGKYVELRCDPISGHTALYWYRQSLGQGPEFLIYFQGTGAADDSGLPNDRFFAVRPEGSVSTLKIQRTERGDSAVYLCASSLSGGPFQETQYFGPGTRLLVL.